A single sample gave rise to the 28 T cell receptor beta chains below, sequenced in a study of early T cells in non-severe SARS-CoV-2 infection. From the 5' RACE reads, TCRdb called clonotypes with MiXCR, one entry per CDR3 protein. The sample yields about 60,000 distinct CDR3 sequences, approximately 9.1% seen once. The sample was whole blood. The receptors were gathered from an adult who was a healthcare worker with PCR-confirmed SARS-CoV-2 infection or an uninfected control (not recorded which).

This clonotype was recorded at least ten times. CDR3 sequence (DNA): TGTGCCAGCAGTCGCGAGGGGCATGAGCAGTTCTTC. Protein sequence: CASSREGHEQFF. The chain has TRBV6-6 and TRBJ2-1; D assignment may be TRBD1 or TRBD2 (5 bases each). This CDR3 is 12 amino acids long. Trimming took off 5 bases at V and 8 bases at J, with 10 bases between the two ends. The germline V gene encodes CDR1 MNHNY and CDR2 SVGAGI (reference sequence).

The CDR3 DNA reads TGTGCCAGCAGCCCCGGGAAGGGTGAGATAAACATTCAGTACTTC. Protein sequence: CASSPGKGEINIQYF. The chain links TRBV6-2 or TRBV6-3 to TRBJ2-4, with D maybe TRBD2 (5 bases). The CDR3 contains 15 residues. Per germline, CDR1 MNHEY and CDR2 SVGEGT. V lost 6 bases to trimming and J lost 6 bases, with 18 bases between them.

The rearrangement links TRBV3-1 to TRBJ2-1; 7 positions match TRBD2. In germline, CDR1 is LGHDT, CDR2 YNNKEL (reference sequence). Trimming removed 1 base from V and 4 bases from J; junction bases left unmatched: 1. The CDR3 is made up of 14 amino acids. The CDR3 loop reads CASSQVRGYNEQFF. The CDR3 nucleotides are TGTGCCAGCAGCCAAGTGCGGGGGTACAATGAGCAGTTCTTC.

This clonotype was counted many times. CDR3 region: CASSYYRQAEAFF. Here the CDR3 DNA reads TGTGCCAGCAGTTATTACCGACAGGCTGAAGCTTTCTTT. The V call is TRBV6-2 or TRBV6-3, the J call TRBJ1-1, with a tentative D call TRBD1 (6 bases). Trimming removed 3 bases from V and 6 bases from J, with 11 bases in between. CDR1 and CDR2 (germline): MNHEY, SVGEGT. This CDR3 is 13 amino acids long.

This clonotype was detected ten times or more. The chain is built from TRBV30 and TRBJ2-7; no definite D call. The CDR3 spans 13 residues. Germline V gene sequence: CDR1 GTSNPN, CDR2 SVGIG (reference sequence). V dropped 2 bases and J dropped 2 bases, with 10 bases sitting between them. CDR3: CAWSPPDAYEQYF. The DNA of the CDR3 is TGTGCCTGGAGTCCACCGGACGCCTACGAGCAGTACTTC.

The genes are TRBV29-1 and TRBJ2-7, with 7 bases fitting TRBD1. Germline V gene lookup returns CDR1 SQVTM and CDR2 ANQGSEA. This CDR3 region has 13 residues. V was pared by 5 bases and J by 1 base, with 5 bases of the junction left unmatched. CDR3 nucleotide sequence: TGCAGCGTTCTCGACAGGGCGTCCTACGAGCAGTACTTC. Residues: CSVLDRASYEQYF.

This clonotype was counted between two and nine times. The J gene is TRBJ2-7, the V gene TRBV5-1; 13 positions match TRBD2. The germline V gene encodes CDR1 SGHRS and CDR2 YFSETQ. V shed 4 bases, J shed 2 bases, and the junction held 12 bases outside the gene matches. This CDR3 has 18 amino acids. The CDR3 DNA reads TGCGCCAGCAGCCCTGTCCCCGGGACTAGCGGGGCCGCCTACGAGCAGTACTTC. Protein product: CASSPVPGTSGAAYEQYF.

There are many counts of this clonotype. V is TRBV18 and J is TRBJ2-5; 9 positions agree with TRBD1. The CDR3 covers 15 residues. CDR1 and CDR2 from the germline V gene are KGHSH and LQKENI. The V and J ends lost 2 bases and 4 bases, in that order; junction bases with no gene match: 5. Here the CDR3 DNA reads TGTGCCAGCTCACCAAGCGACAGGGGGTCAGAGACCCAGTACTTC. Its translation: CASSPSDRGSETQYF.

This clonotype was observed at least ten times. The J gene is TRBJ2-7, the V gene TRBV11-2; D is perhaps TRBD2 (5 bases). The CDR3 has 14 residues. V was trimmed by 1 base and J by 5 bases, leaving 12 bases between them. Germline-derived CDR1 and CDR2 are SGHAT and FQNNGV. The CDR3 reads CASSLAGSPHEQYF. CDR3 bases: TGTGCCAGCAGCTTAGCTGGGAGCCCCCACGAGCAGTACTTC.

This chain joins TRBV30 and TRBJ1-6; no definite D call. V was cut by 0 bases and J by 7 bases, with 13 bases left in between. The germline V gene encodes CDR1 GTSNPN and CDR2 SVGIG (reference sequence). The CDR3 sequence is 15 residues long. The CDR3, as DNA: TGTGCCTGGAGTGTACTTTCTGATGGAAATTCACCCCTCCACTTT. It is translated as CAWSVLSDGNSPLHF.

This clonotype has only a few counts. The gene calls are TRBV7-8 and TRBJ2-3; 8 nucleotides agree with TRBD1. V shed 0 bases, J shed 5 bases, and the junction held 7 bases outside the gene matches. The CDR3 runs to 16 residues. Per germline, CDR1 SGHVS and CDR2 FQNEAQ. This CDR3 is CASSLARTGNGDTQYF. The CDR3 DNA reads as TGTGCCAGCAGCTTAGCCAGGACAGGGAACGGAGATACGCAGTATTTT.

This clonotype was counted at least ten times. The chain links TRBV9 to TRBJ2-5, with 8 bases fitting TRBD2. V trimming: 3 bases; J trimming: 4 bases; junction bases outside the gene matches: 11. The CDR3 spans 16 residues. Germline CDR1 reads SGDLS; CDR2 reads YYNGEE. CDR3 DNA: TGTGCCAGCAGCGAGGGAGGACTAGCATCCTCAGAGACCCAGTACTTC. Translated: CASSEGGLASSETQYF.

This clonotype turned up a few times. This rearrangement joins TRBV28 to TRBJ2-3; the D is unclear. The CDR3 has 13 residues. Germline assignment: CDR1 MDHEN and CDR2 SYDVKM. V was clipped by 4 bases and J by 2 bases, with 7 bases between them. The CDR3 protein is CASSSHSTDTQYF. Written as DNA, the CDR3 is TGTGCCAGCAGTTCCCATTCCACAGATACGCAGTATTTT.

This clonotype was seen repeatedly, ten times or more. This chain joins TRBV3-1 and TRBJ2-2; D is unclear. This CDR3 spans 16 amino acids. V was pared by 4 bases and J by 7 bases, with 19 bases between. CDR1 is LGHDT, CDR2 YNNKEL, per germline (reference sequence). CDR3 bases: TGTGCCAGCAGCCTACAGCTACCCCCAAATAACGGGGAGCTGTTTTTT. Protein sequence: CASSLQLPPNNGELFF.

The sample holds a few counts of this clonotype. V and J are TRBV29-1 and TRBJ2-1; D could derive from TRBD1 or TRBD2 (6 bases each). This CDR3 is 14 amino acids long. Trimming pared 8 bases from V and 2 bases from J, leaving 16 bases between. CDR1 and CDR2 from the germline V gene are SQVTM and ANQGSEA. The CDR3: CSLKKGGAYNEQFF. The DNA of the CDR3 is TGCAGCTTAAAAAAGGGGGGCGCCTACAATGAGCAGTTCTTC.

The chain uses TRBV6-2 or TRBV6-3 and TRBJ2-7, with D maybe TRBD2 (6 bases). V was pared by 5 bases and J by 6 bases, with 14 bases between. CDR1 MNHEY and CDR2 SVGEGT come from the germline V gene. The CDR3 covers 13 residues. Here the CDR3 DNA reads TGTGCCAGCAGTGTACGGGACTCTCGCGAGCAGTACTTC. Translation: CASSVRDSREQYF.

This clonotype was seen many times. The chain couples TRBV6-1 to TRBJ2-3; a possible D gene is TRBD2 (6 bases). Trimming shortened V by 2 bases and J by 3 bases, and 21 bases separated the two germline ends. The CDR3 totals 18 residues. Germline CDR1 MNHNS, CDR2 SASEGT. CDR3 amino acids: CASSEILDYGRGTDTQYF. The CDR3 DNA is TGTGCCAGCAGTGAAATTCTCGATTACGGGAGAGGAACAGATACGCAGTATTTT.

V is TRBV11-2 and J is TRBJ2-1; 8 bases fit TRBD2. V dropped 2 bases and J dropped 4; count of bases not matched to a gene: 4. Germline lookup yields CDR1 SGHAT and CDR2 FQNNGV. The CDR3 spans 15 residues. The CDR3 DNA reads as TGTGCCAGCAGCTTACTACTAGCGGCGTACAATGAGCAGTTCTTC. Protein: CASSLLLAAYNEQFF.

This clonotype was counted at least ten times. The rearrangement uses TRBV29-1 and TRBJ2-5; perhaps TRBD1 as D (5 bases). Germline CDR1 SQVTM, CDR2 ANQGSEA. V lost 4 bases to trimming and J lost 4 bases, with 13 bases between them. The CDR3 is 13 amino acids. CDR3 protein: CSVGRGTGETQYF. The CDR3 coding sequence is TGCAGCGTTGGAAGGGGTACGGGAGAGACCCAGTACTTC.

The chain links TRBV27 to TRBJ2-7, with D perhaps TRBD2 (5 bases). This CDR3 comprises 15 residues. Per the germline V gene, CDR1 is MNHEY and CDR2 is SMNVEV (reference sequence). The germline V and J ends were trimmed by 5 bases and 3 bases, with 17 bases remaining between them. The CDR3 DNA is TGTGCCAGCAGTACTCGACGTCCGGAGGACTACGAGCAGTACTTC. Translated: CASSTRRPEDYEQYF.

This clonotype has a handful of counts. V and J are TRBV7-9 and TRBJ2-7, with 10 bases fitting TRBD2. Germline V gene sequence: CDR1 SEHNR, CDR2 FQNEAQ (reference sequence). There are 16 residues in the CDR3. V trimming: 4 bases; J trimming: 0 bases; junction bases outside the gene matches: 6. The CDR3 spells CASSYWPSGSSYEQYF. CDR3 nucleotide sequence: TGTGCCAGCAGCTATTGGCCTAGCGGGAGCTCCTACGAGCAGTACTTC.

In this sample, this clonotype turned up a few times. The CDR3 here is CASSSPPPGTGLWLLYNEQFF. The CDR3 region has the DNA TGTGCCAGCAGTTCCCCTCCGCCCGGGACAGGGTTGTGGTTGCTCTACAATGAGCAGTTCTTC. The chain is built from TRBV28 and TRBJ2-1; 9 bases match TRBD1. Germline CDR1 and CDR2: MDHEN and SYDVKM. The ends lost 4 bases at V and 3 bases at J; junction bases unmatched: 22. The CDR3 runs to 21 residues.

This clonotype occurred many times. The gene calls are TRBV29-1 and TRBJ2-7; TRBD1 matches 9 bases. This CDR3 spans 14 amino acids. With V trimmed by 1 base and J by 3 bases, 4 bases remained unmatched. Germline-derived CDR1 and CDR2 are SQVTM and ANQGSEA. The CDR3 protein is CSVEGGQGVYEQYF. In DNA form, the CDR3 reads TGCAGCGTTGAAGGGGGACAGGGTGTCTACGAGCAGTACTTC.

The J gene is TRBJ1-3, the V gene TRBV29-1, with D tentatively TRBD1 (5 bases). This CDR3 spans 14 amino acids. The V end lost 7 bases, the J end lost 1 base, and 14 bases lay between the germline ends. Germline V gene sequence: CDR1 SQVTM, CDR2 ANQGSEA. CDR3 nucleotide sequence: TGCAGCGCCAGGGTTGATCGATCTGGAAACACCATATATTTT. It yields the protein CSARVDRSGNTIYF.

This clonotype was counted only a few times. The chain couples TRBV29-1 to TRBJ2-7; D is possibly TRBD1 (7 bases). In germline, CDR1 is SQVTM, CDR2 ANQGSEA. The CDR3 spans 15 residues. V dropped 6 bases and J dropped 6 bases, with 24 bases sitting between them. The DNA for the CDR3 is TGCAGCGTCCAAGGCGGGGCCACACAGGGGATCGAGCAGTACTTC. It codes for CSVQGGATQGIEQYF.

The table lists this clonotype with many counts. The chain carries TRBV6-4 and TRBJ1-5; possibly TRBD1 for D (5 bases). The V gene lost 3 bases and the J gene lost 0 bases, with 6 bases spanning the gap. The CDR3 totals 14 residues. Germline loops: CDR1 MRHNA, CDR2 SNTAGT. CDR3 region: CASSEGDSNQPQHF. The CDR3 bases are TGTGCCAGCAGTGAAGGGGATAGCAATCAGCCCCAGCATTTT.

This clonotype was observed a few times. The gene calls are TRBV3-1 and TRBJ2-1; D remains ambiguous. Germline V gives CDR1 LGHDT, CDR2 YNNKEL (reference sequence). V dropped 0 bases and J dropped 10 bases, with 4 bases sitting between them. The CDR3 is 11 amino acids. CDR3 sequence: CASSQDLEQFF. The CDR3 region has the DNA TGTGCCAGCAGCCAAGATCTCGAGCAGTTCTTC.

Here the CDR3 reads CASSYPAAQETQYF. The CDR3, as DNA: TGTGCCAGCAGTTACCCCGCAGCCCAAGAGACCCAGTACTTC. The J gene is TRBJ2-5, the V gene TRBV6-2 or TRBV6-3; no reliable D call. Germline CDR1 is MNHEY and CDR2 is SVGEGT. Trimming stripped 2 bases from V and 1 base from J, with 8 bases between. The CDR3 consists of 14 residues.